The 32 T cell receptor beta chains listed next were all sequenced from one sample in a study of spatial heterogeneity in lung cancer. Each CDR3 protein is one row after TCRdb ran MiXCR on the 5' RACE reads. The sample yields 4,000 or so distinct CDR3 sequences, roughly 23% seen once. The time point: sample taken at primary tumor resection. No cell sorting; template was whole RNA from tumor, lung tissue or PBMC. The source material was normal lung tissue next to the tumor, sampled at surgery. These receptors all stem from a female donor with early-stage non-small cell lung cancer.

By its share, this clonotype is medium-sized. The chain combines TRBV6-1 with TRBJ2-1; possible D gene TRBD1, 5 bases. Trimming shortened V by 3 bases and J by 9 bases, and 12 bases separated the two germline ends. Germline V gives CDR1 MNHNS, CDR2 SASEGT. This CDR3 has 13 residues. The CDR3 region is CASSDWQGPEQFF. The CDR3 nucleotides read TGTGCCAGCAGTGATTGGCAGGGTCCTGAGCAGTTCTTC.

This clonotype was seen at least ten times. This rearrangement joins TRBV20-1 to TRBJ1-1; the D gene is possibly TRBD1 (6 bases). Trimming cost V 8 bases and J 11 bases, with 27 bases left between them. The CDR3 spans 14 residues. Germline V gene sequence: CDR1 DFQATT, CDR2 SNEGSKA (reference sequence). The CDR3 DNA reads as TGCAGTCTCACTTTGGGACGACGGACAGACGAGGCTTTCTTT. Translation: CSLTLGRRTDEAFF.

Judged by abundance, this clonotype is medium-sized (0.01 to 0.1%). V and J are TRBV29-1 and TRBJ2-6; no firm D call. Trimming took 4 bases from V and 4 from J, leaving 5 bases between them. This CDR3 contains 12 residues. Germline values: CDR1 SQVTM, CDR2 ANQGSEA. The chain's CDR3 is CSVVPGANVLTF. The CDR3 DNA reads TGCAGCGTTGTACCCGGGGCCAACGTCCTGACTTTC.

Relative to its sample, this clonotype is hyperexpanded. The chain carries TRBV7-2 and TRBJ2-1; 14 bases align to TRBD2. In germline, CDR1 is SGHTA, CDR2 FQGNSA. V was pared by 5 bases and J by 7 bases, with 4 bases of the junction left unmatched. The CDR3 spans 15 residues. The CDR3 DNA follows: TGTGCCAGCAGCCAAGGACTAGCGGGAGGTAATGAGCAGTTCTTC. Residues: CASSQGLAGGNEQFF. The full variable domain, rest sourced from reference TRBV7-2 and TRBJ2-1, is GAGVSQSPSNKVTEKGKDVELRCDPISGHTALYWYRQSLGQGLEFLIYFQGNSAPDKSGLPSDRFSAERTGGSVSTLTIQRTQQEDSAVYLCASSQGLAGGNEQFFGPGTRLTVL.

This clonotype is large by share. V usage is TRBV11-2 and J usage is TRBJ2-1; 10 positions agree with TRBD2. Losses at the gene ends were 5 bases for V and 5 bases for J; bases not matched to a gene: 9. CDR1 and CDR2 from the germline V gene are SGHAT and FQNNGV. The CDR3 loop spans 16 amino acids. CDR3 in amino acids: CASSPATSGIHNEQFF. In DNA, the CDR3 is TGTGCCAGCAGCCCAGCCACTAGCGGGATCCACAATGAGCAGTTCTTC.

Many counts were recorded for this clonotype. This sequence joins TRBV12-3 or TRBV12-4 and TRBJ1-1; D gene uncertain. The CDR3 extends over 13 amino acids. Trimming removed 4 bases at V and 1 base at J, with 7 bases between. In DNA, the CDR3 is TGTGCCAGCAGTTGGGCCTCGAACACTGAAGCTTTCTTT. It translates to CASSWASNTEAFF.

This clonotype was observed a single time. The chain carries TRBV12-3 or TRBV12-4 and TRBJ2-3; 10 bases map to TRBD2. This CDR3 is 15 amino acids long. J gave up 2 bases and V 5 bases, and 4 bases lay outside the gene matches. The CDR3 sequence is CASSTSGVYTDTQYF. The CDR3 region has the DNA TGTGCCAGCAGTACTAGCGGGGTTTACACAGATACGCAGTATTTT.

The rearrangement links TRBV6-5 to TRBJ2-7, with D tentatively TRBD1 (6 bases). CDR1 is MNHEY, CDR2 SVGAGI, per germline. Trimming shortened V by 5 bases and J by 5 bases, and 19 bases separated the two germline ends. This CDR3 contains 15 residues. CDR3 loop: CASSNRGHRANEQYF. CDR3 DNA sequence: TGTGCCAGCAGTAACCGTGGCCACAGGGCCAACGAGCAGTACTTC.

This clonotype was found once. The genes are TRBV4-1 and TRBJ2-2; a possible D gene is TRBD1 (6 bases). CDR3 length: 15 residues. CDR1 and CDR2 from the germline V gene are MGHRA and YSYEKL. V lost 2 bases and J 4 bases, leaving 11 bases between the germline ends. The CDR3 bases are TGCGCCAGCAGCCAACCGGACAGACCCACCGGGGAGCTGTTTTTT. Its protein product is CASSQPDRPTGELFF.

Sample share makes this clonotype medium-sized (0.01 to 0.1%). The J gene is TRBJ1-2, the V gene TRBV7-9; a possible D gene is TRBD1 (6 bases). The V end lost 3 bases, the J end lost 1 base, and 12 bases lay between the germline ends. The CDR3 contains 15 residues. Looked up from germline, CDR1 is SEHNR and CDR2 is FQNEAQ (reference sequence). CDR3 in DNA: TGTGCCAGCAGCTTGGGGGCGAGTCATAACTATGGCTACACCTTC. This codes for CASSLGASHNYGYTF.

Many counts were recorded for this clonotype. The chain has TRBV20-1 and TRBJ1-5, with TRBD1 identical over 10 bases. With V trimmed by 1 base and J by 5 bases, 5 bases remained unmatched. In germline, CDR1 is DFQATT, CDR2 SNEGSKA (reference sequence). This CDR3 contains 15 residues. This chain's CDR3 is CSARGQGALDQPQHF. The CDR3 DNA reads as TGCAGTGCTAGAGGACAGGGGGCTTTGGATCAGCCCCAGCATTTT.

In its sample, this clonotype ranks as medium-sized. CDR3 amino acids: CASSSIFGNEQFF. In DNA, the CDR3 is TGTGCCAGCAGTTCTATATTTGGCAATGAGCAGTTCTTC. The chain has TRBV6-4 and TRBJ2-1, with D hard to call. The CDR3 totals 13 residues. V was cut by 5 bases and J by 6 bases, with 11 bases left in between. Germline V gene lookup returns CDR1 MRHNA and CDR2 SNTAGT.

In its sample, this clonotype ranks as medium-sized. The J gene is TRBJ2-2, the V gene TRBV11-2, with 8 positions matching TRBD1. This CDR3 region has 14 residues. Germline V gene lookup returns CDR1 SGHAT and CDR2 FQNNGV. Trimming removed 1 base from V and 5 bases from J; junction bases left unmatched: 0. CDR3 sequence (DNA): TGTGCCAGCAGCTTAGGGACAGGGACCGGGGAGCTGTTTTTT. Translated: CASSLGTGTGELFF.

This chain connects TRBV4-3 to TRBJ2-7, with no clear D. The CDR3 has 16 amino acids. V gave up 2 bases and J gave up 2 bases, with 16 bases separating them. CDR1 is LGHNA, CDR2 YSLEER, per germline. CDR3 nucleotide sequence: TGCGCCAGCAGCCAATTACCCGACACCCACACCTACGAGCAGTACTTC. The encoded protein is CASSQLPDTHTYEQYF.

This clonotype was observed many times. The chain links TRBV7-9 to TRBJ2-1; TRBD2 agrees at 9 bases. The germline V gene encodes CDR1 SEHNR and CDR2 FQNEAQ (reference sequence). The CDR3 totals 17 residues. The ends lost 3 bases at V and 6 bases at J; junction bases unmatched: 12. In DNA form, the CDR3 reads TGTGCCAGCAGCTTGAGAGCGCGGGGGGGCTTGTCCAATGAGCAGTTCTTC. It encodes CASSLRARGGLSNEQFF.

This clonotype was seen at least ten times. This rearrangement joins TRBV7-2 to TRBJ2-3; D is undetermined. With 0 bases removed from V and 5 bases from J, the gap between germline ends came to 9 bases. The CDR3 runs 14 residues. Germline CDR1 and CDR2: SGHTA and FQGNSA. The CDR3 here is CASSLATRLDTQYF. CDR3 coding DNA: TGTGCCAGCAGCTTAGCGACTCGTCTAGATACGCAGTATTTT.

The chain has TRBV9 and TRBJ2-5, with TRBD1 matching over 8 bases. This CDR3 has 14 residues. The junction had 4 bases not matched to a gene; V was cut back by 3 bases and J by 3 bases. In germline, CDR1 is SGDLS, CDR2 YYNGEE. This CDR3 reads CASSGTGREETQYF. CDR3 bases: TGTGCCAGCAGCGGGACAGGGCGTGAAGAGACCCAGTACTTC.

The chain uses TRBV20-1 and TRBJ2-7; D ambiguous. Trimming shortened V by 1 base and J by 3 bases, and 7 bases separated the two germline ends. Germline CDR1 and CDR2: DFQATT and SNEGSKA (reference sequence). CDR3 length: 12 residues. The CDR3 DNA is TGCAGTGCTAGAGGCTGGGGCTACGAGCAGTACTTC. Its translation is CSARGWGYEQYF.

Sample share makes this clonotype medium-sized (0.01 to 0.1%). This chain uses TRBV11-1 with TRBJ2-1, with D uncertain. Germline CDR1 SGHAT, CDR2 FQDESV (reference sequence). The CDR3 has 16 amino acids. Deletions cut 1 base from V and 2 bases from J, with 12 bases between. The CDR3 loop is CASSLVPLEPYNEQFF. The DNA of the CDR3 is TGTGCCAGCAGCTTAGTCCCCCTCGAACCCTACAATGAGCAGTTCTTC.

The table lists this clonotype with many counts. The V call is TRBV4-2, the J call TRBJ1-1; D remains unclear. Germline CDR1 and CDR2: LGHNA and YNFKEQ. V was trimmed by 4 bases and J by 2 bases, leaving 17 bases between them. The CDR3 sequence is 16 residues long. The CDR3 nucleotides are TGTGCCAGCAGCCCTAGAGTTTCGGGCCTAAACACTGAAGCTTTCTTT. Its translation: CASSPRVSGLNTEAFF.

This clonotype is labeled medium-sized. The chain carries TRBV7-2 and TRBJ2-3; D is unresolved. This CDR3 spans 15 amino acids. Germline V gene sequence: CDR1 SGHTA, CDR2 FQGNSA. V was cut by 5 bases and J by 10 bases, with 22 bases left in between. The CDR3 DNA follows: TGTGCCAGCAGCGGGCGGCCCCCTAGGGAAACGGCGCAGTATTTT. Amino acid sequence: CASSGRPPRETAQYF.

The rearrangement uses TRBV27 and TRBJ2-7; TRBD1 matches at 12 bases. CDR1 and CDR2 (germline): MNHEY, SMNVEV (reference sequence). The CDR3 spans 13 residues. Losses at the gene ends were 6 bases for V and 7 bases for J; bases not matched to a gene: 4. DNA of the CDR3: TGTGCCAGCAGGGGACAGGGGGCTCGGGAGCAGTACTTC. It yields the protein CASRGQGAREQYF.

This chain links TRBV9 with TRBJ2-3; no definite D call. The CDR3 is made up of 12 amino acids. The germline V and J ends were trimmed by 3 bases and 5 bases, with 7 bases remaining between them. Germline CDR1 is SGDLS and CDR2 is YYNGEE. The CDR3 sequence is CASSANRDTQYF. The CDR3 region has the DNA TGTGCCAGCAGCGCGAATAGAGATACGCAGTATTTT.

In its sample, this clonotype ranks as medium-sized. This rearrangement joins TRBV9 to TRBJ2-1; no reliable D call. Trimming pared 4 bases from V and 9 bases from J, leaving 11 bases between. The CDR3 contains 12 residues. Germline loops: CDR1 SGDLS, CDR2 YYNGEE. The CDR3 coding sequence is TGTGCCAGCAGCACCGCTGGCACTGAGCAGTTCTTC. Protein product: CASSTAGTEQFF.

This chain uses TRBV20-1 with TRBJ2-3, with 16 bases identical to TRBD2. This CDR3 contains 15 residues. Germline V gene lookup returns CDR1 DFQATT and CDR2 SNEGSKA (reference sequence). Trimming removed 6 bases from V and 5 bases from J; junction bases left unmatched: 5. CDR3 nucleotide sequence: TGCAGTGCATCGGGACTAGCGGGAGGGAGAGATACGCAGTATTTT. Its translation: CSASGLAGGRDTQYF.

The count of this clonotype is one. An end of the junction differs from the germline gene, which may be a read error. V gene TRBV2 combines with J gene TRBJ2-5; 12 positions agree with TRBD1. The CDR3 runs 17 residues. The germline V gene has CDR1 SNHLY and CDR2 FYNNEI. CDR3 amino acids: CASAIRRGQGAQETQYF. CDR3 nucleotide sequence: TGCGCTAGCGCCATTCGTAGGGGACAGGGGGCCCAAGAGACCCAGTACTTC.

In its sample, this clonotype is medium-sized. J is TRBJ2-7 and V is TRBV14, with D maybe TRBD2 (5 bases). The V gene's germline CDR1 is SGHDN and CDR2 FVKESK. This CDR3 has 16 amino acids. V dropped 1 base and J dropped 0 bases, with 13 bases sitting between them. CDR3 nucleotide sequence: TGTGCCAGCAGCCAAGTAAGCACTAGGAGCTCCTACGAGCAGTACTTC. It translates to CASSQVSTRSSYEQYF.

This clonotype is classed as large. The chain has TRBV6-1 and TRBJ1-1; 8 bases match TRBD1. Germline values: CDR1 MNHNS, CDR2 SASEGT. The CDR3 covers 16 residues. The V segment lost 0 bases and the J segment 6 bases; nucleotides outside the gene matches: 9. The CDR3 bases are TGTGCCAGCAGTGAAGCGGGAAATCAGGGGGCGGCTGAAGCTTTCTTT. It is translated as CASSEAGNQGAAEAFF.

This clonotype was picked up many times. Mismatch with germline at one junction end may stem from a read error. CDR3 loop: CASSLVSGETQYF. Written as DNA, the CDR3 is TGCGCCAGCAGCTTAGTCTCGGGGGAGACCCAGTACTTC. The rearrangement uses TRBV13 and TRBJ2-5, with D tentatively TRBD2 (5 bases). CDR1 is PRHDT, CDR2 FYEKMQ, per germline (reference sequence). The CDR3 sequence is 13 residues long.

This sequence joins TRBV5-4 and TRBJ2-3; D unresolved. This CDR3 has 14 amino acids. Between the trimmed V and J ends, which lost 4 bases and 3 bases, there was a span of 12 bases. The germline V gene encodes CDR1 SGHNT and CDR2 YYREEE (reference sequence). The CDR3 nucleotides are TGTGCCAGCAGCCTGTCCTGGGGTACAGATACGCAGTATTTT. This gives the protein CASSLSWGTDTQYF.

This clonotype was seen repeatedly, ten times or more. This chain connects TRBV11-2 to TRBJ2-7; D tentatively fits TRBD1 or TRBD2 (5 bases each). This CDR3 has 15 residues. V was pared by 0 bases and J by 0 bases, with 9 bases between. Germline assignment: CDR1 SGHAT and CDR2 FQNNGV. In nucleotides, the CDR3 is TGTGCCAGCAGCTTAGATGGGACGGCCTCCTACGAGCAGTACTTC. Translating gives CASSLDGTASYEQYF.

This clonotype was seen repeatedly, ten times or more. This sequence joins TRBV9 and TRBJ1-2; the match to TRBD1 covers 10 bases. Germline CDR1 is SGDLS and CDR2 is YYNGEE. The CDR3 length is 17 residues. V trimming: 0 bases; J trimming: 7 bases; junction bases outside the gene matches: 12. DNA of the CDR3: TGTGCCAGCAGCGTAGATCCGACAGGGGGCTCTATGTCTGGCTACACCTTC. Residues: CASSVDPTGGSMSGYTF.